The clone carrying this T cell receptor (beta chain) was detected only once. The method was immunoSEQ multiplex PCR; TCRdb's version includes in-frame clones alone and lacks a portion of them. The data hold approximately 200,000 clones, with about 81% observed a single time. These data originate in a study of blood T cell repertoires in COVID-19. Per the germline V gene, CDR1 is KGHSH and CDR2 is LQKENI. The CDR3 extends over 15 amino acids. Losses at the gene ends were 6 bases for V and 5 bases for J; bases not matched to a gene: 12. This TCR was recovered from a middle-aged man who had recovered from COVID-19. Sequenced material: PBMCs or T cells enriched from blood (not recorded which). The chain has TRBV18 and TRBJ1-1; 7 bases match TRBD1. CDR3 sequence (DNA): TGTGCCAGCTCCCGAAAGCGAGACAGGGATACTGAAGCTTTCTTT. This encodes CASSRKRDRDTEAFF.